This T cell receptor beta chain was identified during a study of T cell repertoires in aging, cancer and after chemotherapy. The template was genomic DNA from peripheral blood, not RNA. Rearranged V-D-J TRB sequences were amplified with a mixed TRB-A/B primer pool. A single record per CDR3 protein comes from TCRdb applying MiXCR to the multiplex PCR reads. The sample lists about 9,000 distinct CDR3 sequences; about 30% were seen once. The V gene's germline CDR1 is MNHEY and CDR2 SVGAGI. This CDR3 is 13 amino acids long. The V and J ends lost 2 bases and 6 bases respectively, with 9 bases between them.

V is TRBV6-5 and J is TRBJ2-3, with unresolved D. Sequenced material: blood. This TCR was sampled from a human donor in good health. The CDR3 DNA is TGTGCCAGCAGTTACAGATACTACGATACGCAGTATTTT. This codes for CASSYRYYDTQYF.